The 31 T cell receptor beta chains presented below share a single source sample, sequenced in a study of regulatory T cells in long-lasting Graves disease. CDR3 regions were amplified by Arm-PCR using iRepertoire HTBI primers to build TCR beta libraries. MiXCR was run by TCRdb on the multiplex PCR reads, yielding one entry per CDR3 protein. Of about 610,000 distinct CDR3 sequences in the sample, 15% to 20% are singletons; the top ten hold approximately 12%. The time point: newly diagnosed GD, antithyroid drugs for less than 3 months. The TCR library was made from RNA that had been extracted from PBMCs in TRIzol. This sample also appeared in a second study, on T cells in Graves' hyperthyroidism and ophthalmopathy.

Sequenced here: peripheral blood mononuclear cells (PBMCs), sampled at new diagnosis, from a patient treated with antithyroid drugs. These receptors all come from a man aged 18 to 30 with Graves disease.

The genes are TRBV6-2 or TRBV6-3 and TRBJ1-1; a possible D gene is TRBD1 (5 bases). CDR1 and CDR2 (germline): MNHEY, SVGEGT. V gave up 7 bases and J gave up 1 base, with 13 bases separating them. The CDR3 loop spans 14 amino acids. CDR3 loop: CASTTGTGNTEAFF. The CDR3 DNA reads TGTGCCAGCACCACGGGGACTGGGAACACTGAAGCTTTCTTT.

In its sample, this clonotype was seen many times. The rearrangement uses TRBV7-8 and TRBJ2-7; 9 bases match TRBD1. There are 14 residues in the CDR3. Losses at the gene ends were 5 bases for V and 6 bases for J; bases not matched to a gene: 8. The germline gives CDR1 SGHVS, CDR2 FQNEAQ. CDR3 DNA: TGTGCCAGCAGCCCGGACAGGGGATGGGGCGAGCAGTACTTC. Translation gives CASSPDRGWGEQYF. Full variable domain (remainder filled in from reference TRBV7-8 and TRBJ2-7): GAGVSQSPRYKVAKRGQDVALRCDPISGHVSLFWYQQALGQGPEFLTYFQNEAQLDKSGLPSDRFFAERPEGSVSTLKIQRTQQEDSAVYLCASSPDRGWGEQYFGPGTRLTVT.

This clonotype was counted at least ten times. The gene calls are TRBV6-1 and TRBJ2-1; TRBD2 aligns across 8 bases. The J call may be incorrect, as the DNA end agrees better with TRBJ2-5. Germline CDR1 and CDR2: MNHNS and SASEGT. The CDR3 is 13 amino acids. Here the CDR3 reads CASIPGGGKTQYF. The CDR3 DNA reads as TGTGCCAGCATCCCGGGGGGGGGCAAGACCCAGTACTTC.

The chain carries TRBV20-1 and TRBJ1-3; D possibly corresponds to TRBD1 (6 bases). Germline V gives CDR1 DFQATT, CDR2 SNEGSKA (reference sequence). CDR3 length equals 16 residues. With 7 bases removed from V and 2 bases from J, the gap between germline ends came to 21 bases. The CDR3 region is CSVERNTGSAGNTIYF. The CDR3 bases are TGCAGTGTCGAGAGAAATACAGGGTCGGCTGGAAACACCATATATTTT.

The chain joins TRBV12-5 to TRBJ2-1; 13 bases align to TRBD2. The CDR3 covers 13 residues. The V gene's germline CDR1 is LGHNT and CDR2 FRNRAP. Losses at the gene ends were 4 bases for V and 15 bases for J; bases not matched to a gene: 6. The DNA of the CDR3 is TGTGCTAGTGGTTCATTGACTAGCGGGAGGTGGTTCTTC. Translation: CASGSLTSGRWFF.

This clonotype was seen ten or more times. The J gene is TRBJ2-2, the V gene TRBV6-1; D call uncertain. The V gene lost 7 bases and the J gene lost 0 bases, with 9 bases spanning the gap. Germline CDR1 is MNHNS and CDR2 is SASEGT. CDR3 length: 14 amino acids. Written as DNA, the CDR3 is TGTGCCAGCAAGAGCGCCGCGAACACCGGGGAGCTGTTTTTT. The encoded protein is CASKSAANTGELFF.

This clonotype was picked up many times. This chain connects TRBV28 to TRBJ2-2; D remains ambiguous. Germline V CDR1 and CDR2: MDHEN, SYDVKM. V lost 2 bases, J lost 7 bases, and 8 bases lay in between. CDR3 length: 13 amino acids. CDR3 amino acids: CASSLATDGELFF. The CDR3 DNA reads as TGTGCCAGCAGTTTAGCAACCGACGGGGAGCTGTTTTTT. The variable domain in full, with the rest retrieved from reference TRBV28 and TRBJ2-2, is DVKVTQSSRYLVKRTGEKVFLECVQDMDHENMFWYRQDPGLGLRLIYFSYDVKMKEKGDIPEGYSVSREKKERFSLILESASTNQTSMYLCASSLATDGELFFGEGSRLTVL.

A few counts support this clonotype. This rearrangement joins TRBV6-1 to TRBJ1-3, with D hard to call. Germline CDR1 is MNHNS and CDR2 is SASEGT. This CDR3 contains 15 residues. V lost 3 bases to trimming and J lost 0 bases, with 9 bases between them. The CDR3 bases are TGTGCCAGCAGTGATACTACAATCTCTGGAAACACCATATATTTT. Translation: CASSDTTISGNTIYF.

This clonotype was counted ten times or more. V gene TRBV3-1 combines with J gene TRBJ2-7; D ambiguous. Germline lookup yields CDR1 LGHDT and CDR2 YNNKEL (reference sequence). V was cut by 1 base and J by 5 bases, with 6 bases left in between. The CDR3 sequence is 12 residues long. This chain's CDR3 is CASSQVGDEQYF. CDR3 DNA: TGTGCCAGCAGCCAAGTTGGCGACGAGCAGTACTTC.

This clonotype was picked up a small number of times. The V call is TRBV2, the J call TRBJ1-5; D gene ambiguous. The CDR3 sequence is 12 residues long. With 1 base removed from V and 9 bases from J, the gap between germline ends came to 7 bases. From germline, CDR1 is SNHLY and CDR2 FYNNEI. DNA for the CDR3: TGTGCCAGCAGTGAAGGGGAAGGGCCCCAGCATTTT. Protein sequence: CASSEGEGPQHF. The variable domain in full, with the rest retrieved from reference TRBV2 and TRBJ1-5, is EPEVTQTPSHQVTQMGQEVILRCVPISNHLYFYWYRQILGQKVEFLVSFYNNEISEKSEIFDDQFSVERPDGSNFTLKIRSTKLEDSAMYFCASSEGEGPQHFGDGTRLSIL.

This clonotype was seen repeatedly, ten times or more. The rearrangement links TRBV5-1 to TRBJ2-5; possibly TRBD1 or TRBD2 for D (5 bases each). Trimming cost V 3 bases and J 1 base, with 13 bases left between them. This CDR3 region has 15 residues. Germline V gene data show CDR1 as SGHRS and CDR2 as YFSETQ. The CDR3 is CASSSLPGTQETQYF. Here the CDR3 DNA reads TGCGCCAGCAGCTCGCTGCCTGGGACCCAAGAGACCCAGTACTTC.

There are many counts of this clonotype. The genes are TRBV2 and TRBJ2-1; TRBD2 matches 7 bases. From germline, CDR1 is SNHLY and CDR2 FYNNEI. The CDR3 has 13 amino acids. The V gene end was trimmed by 3 bases and the J gene end by 10 bases; junction bases not matched to a gene: 6. The CDR3 DNA reads TGTGCCAGCAGTGAGGGAGGGTCAAGAGAGCAGTTCTTC. Protein: CASSEGGSREQFF. Full variable domain (missing parts from reference TRBV2 and TRBJ2-1): EPEVTQTPSHQVTQMGQEVILRCVPISNHLYFYWYRQILGQKVEFLVSFYNNEISEKSEIFDDQFSVERPDGSNFTLKIRSTKLEDSAMYFCASSEGGSREQFFGPGTRLTVL.

This clonotype was observed many times. The chain employs TRBV18 and TRBJ2-3, with 9 bases lining up with TRBD2. Germline V gene sequence: CDR1 KGHSH, CDR2 LQKENI. The CDR3 is 17 amino acids. After removal of 3 bases from V and 3 bases from J, the junction contained 10 bases not matched to a gene. DNA of the CDR3: TGTGCCAGCTCACCCAACGCGATAGCGGGAGCAACAGATACGCAGTATTTT. Its protein product is CASSPNAIAGATDTQYF.

The chain uses TRBV9 and TRBJ2-5, with TRBD2 matching over 12 bases. The V gene end was trimmed by 3 bases and the J gene end by 5 bases; junction bases not matched to a gene: 8. Germline CDR1 reads SGDLS; CDR2 reads YYNGEE. This CDR3 comprises 16 residues. DNA of the CDR3: TGTGCCAGCAGCGACTCTAGCGGGAGGGCCGGGGAGACCCAGTACTTC. As protein: CASSDSSGRAGETQYF.

This clonotype has only one observation. V and J are TRBV18 and TRBJ2-3; TRBD2 matches at 7 bases. Germline trimming cut 3 bases from V and 3 bases from J; bases unmatched to any gene: 6. Germline CDR1 reads KGHSH; CDR2 reads LQKENI. The CDR3 has 15 amino acids. CDR3 in amino acids: CASSPRGGETDTQYF. As DNA, the CDR3 is TGTGCCAGCTCACCCCGGGGAGGGGAAACAGATACGCAGTATTTT.

The rearrangement joins TRBV9 to TRBJ2-3, with TRBD2 as a possible D gene (5 bases). The CDR3 length is 15 residues. The V and J ends lost 0 bases and 6 bases respectively, with 14 bases between them. CDR1 SGDLS and CDR2 YYNGEE come from the germline V gene. The CDR3 DNA sequence: TGTGCCAGCAGCGTAGGCCTAGCCACCGGCGATACGCAGTATTTT. Its translation: CASSVGLATGDTQYF.

In its sample, this clonotype was seen many times. The V call is TRBV20-1, the J call TRBJ2-2; D call uncertain. The germline V gene encodes CDR1 DFQATT and CDR2 SNEGSKA (reference sequence). The CDR3 sequence is 13 residues long. The germline V and J ends were trimmed by 6 bases and 1 base, with 9 bases remaining between them. The CDR3 coding sequence is TGCAGTGCCCAAACGGAGAACACCGGGGAGCTGTTTTTT. It translates to CSAQTENTGELFF.

This clonotype was picked up a small number of times. The chain uses TRBV7-6 and TRBJ2-1, with TRBD2 matching 11 bases. V lost 1 base and J lost 9; bases outside the gene matches: 8. The V gene's germline CDR1 is SGHVS and CDR2 FNYEAQ. There are 16 residues in the CDR3. CDR3 nucleotides: TGTGCCAGCAGCTTAGATCTAGCGGGAGGTCGGGCTGAGCAGTTCTTC. As protein: CASSLDLAGGRAEQFF. The complete variable domain, with remaining parts taken from reference TRBV7-6 and TRBJ2-1, reads GAGVSQSPRYKVTKRGQDVALRCDPISGHVSLYWYRQALGQGPEFLTYFNYEAQQDKSGLPNDRFSAERPEGSISTLTIQRTEQRDSAMYRCASSLDLAGGRAEQFFGPGTRLTVL.

The chain links TRBV3-1 to TRBJ2-7; TRBD2 aligns across 11 bases. Germline values: CDR1 LGHDT, CDR2 YNNKEL (reference sequence). Trimming at V came to 1 base and at J to 3 bases, leaving 5 bases not matched to a gene. The CDR3 length is 16 residues. The CDR3 DNA reads as TGTGCCAGCAGCCAAGGTTCGGGGACTAGCGGCTACGAGCAGTACTTC. It encodes CASSQGSGTSGYEQYF.

This clonotype appeared a few times. The gene calls are TRBV4-2 and TRBJ2-3, with TRBD2 identical over 8 bases. V was pared by 0 bases and J by 2 bases, with 4 bases of the junction left unmatched. This CDR3 contains 16 residues. Germline CDR1 reads LGHNA; CDR2 reads YNFKEQ. DNA of the CDR3: TGTGCCAGCAGCCAAGATCGGGGGGGTTCCACAGATACGCAGTATTTT. Its protein product is CASSQDRGGSTDTQYF.

The sample holds a few counts of this clonotype. This chain joins TRBV7-9 and TRBJ2-7, with TRBD2 identical over 14 bases. Germline V gene lookup returns CDR1 SEHNR and CDR2 FQNEAQ (reference sequence). This CDR3 contains 15 residues. Trimming at V came to 7 bases and at J to 3 bases, leaving 5 bases not matched to a gene. The CDR3 sequence is CASTPGLAGDYEQYF. In DNA, the CDR3 is TGTGCCAGCACCCCGGGACTAGCGGGAGACTACGAGCAGTACTTC.

This clonotype came up many times. The CDR3 nucleotides read TGTGCCAGCAGTGAAGTAGACAGGGAGAGGGCCGGGGAGCTGTTTTTT. Amino acid sequence: CASSEVDRERAGELFF. The chain couples TRBV2 to TRBJ2-2; 7 bases agree with TRBD1. Losses at the gene ends were 1 base for V and 6 bases for J; bases not matched to a gene: 8. The germline CDR1 and CDR2 sequences are SNHLY and FYNNEI. This CDR3 contains 16 residues.

Ten or more counts support this clonotype. The CDR3 DNA reads TGCAGTGCCCTTACAGGGACAGGGGGATACGAGCAGTACTTC. Its translation: CSALTGTGGYEQYF. V is TRBV20-1 and J is TRBJ2-7, with 11 positions matching TRBD1. Germline CDR1 reads DFQATT; CDR2 reads SNEGSKA (reference sequence). J was trimmed by 4 bases and V by 6 bases; bases with no gene match: 8. This CDR3 has 14 residues.

The chain employs TRBV12-3 or TRBV12-4 and TRBJ2-7, with D uncertain. V lost 5 bases and J 0 bases, leaving 14 bases between the germline ends. The CDR3 runs to 15 residues. The CDR3 DNA is TGTGCCAGCAGTCCCCTCCTGGCTAGCTCCTACGAGCAGTACTTC. Translated: CASSPLLASSYEQYF.

There are many counts of this clonotype. The chain joins TRBV20-1 to TRBJ2-5, with 10 bases identical to TRBD2. J was trimmed by 4 bases and V by 0 bases; bases with no gene match: 5. Germline V gene lookup returns CDR1 DFQATT and CDR2 SNEGSKA (reference sequence). The CDR3 is 15 residues long. The CDR3 is CSARDRAGGGETQYF. DNA of the CDR3: TGCAGTGCTAGAGATCGAGCGGGAGGGGGAGAGACCCAGTACTTC.

There are a few counts of this clonotype. The chain uses TRBV2 and TRBJ2-3; a possible D gene is TRBD2 (6 bases). The germline V gene has CDR1 SNHLY and CDR2 FYNNEI. The V end was cut by 2 bases, the J end by 5 bases, with 11 bases between. CDR3 length equals 14 residues. Here the CDR3 reads CASSELRGKDTQYF. DNA of the CDR3: TGTGCCAGCAGTGAACTACGGGGGAAAGATACGCAGTATTTT.

This clonotype came up many times. CDR3 in amino acids: CASSLDMGLAGLSPRNEQFF. DNA of the CDR3: TGTGCCAGCAGCTTAGATATGGGACTAGCGGGACTCTCTCCCCGCAATGAGCAGTTCTTC. This chain joins TRBV11-2 and TRBJ2-1; 13 nucleotides line up with TRBD2. This CDR3 spans 20 amino acids. Trimming took 0 bases from V and 6 from J; bases not matched to a gene: 14. The germline CDR1 and CDR2 sequences are SGHAT and FQNNGV.

In this sample, this clonotype turned up a few times. The chain combines TRBV29-1 with TRBJ2-7; no clear D gene. Germline CDR1 reads SQVTM; CDR2 reads ANQGSEA. V shed 6 bases and J shed 4 bases, with 16 bases lying between them. The CDR3 consists of 13 residues. DNA of the CDR3: TGCAGCGTCGCTCCAGGAACCGCGTACGAGCAGTACTTC. It specifies CSVAPGTAYEQYF.

Ten or more counts support this clonotype. The chain employs TRBV7-3 and TRBJ1-2; D perhaps matches TRBD1 (5 bases). The CDR3 has 14 residues. V lost 2 bases and J lost 1, with 8 bases in between. Per germline, CDR1 SGHTA and CDR2 FQGTGA. The CDR3 is CASSLAGYNYGYTF. The CDR3, as DNA: TGTGCCAGCAGCTTAGCAGGGTATAACTATGGCTACACCTTC.

The chain recombines TRBV10-2 with TRBJ1-6; D not resolved. Trimming pared 3 bases from V and 2 bases from J, leaving 5 bases between. The germline V gene has CDR1 WSHSY and CDR2 SAAADI. The CDR3 runs 14 residues. The CDR3 DNA is TGCGCCAGCAGTGAAAGGGCCTATAATTCACCCCTCCACTTT. It is translated as CASSERAYNSPLHF.

This clonotype was observed many times. The chain carries TRBV2 and TRBJ2-1; 7 positions match TRBD1. The V gene's germline CDR1 is SNHLY and CDR2 FYNNEI. J was trimmed by 12 bases and V by 4 bases; bases with no gene match: 3. The CDR3 contains 11 residues. Here the CDR3 reads CASSATGRQFF. The CDR3 nucleotides read TGTGCCAGCAGTGCGACAGGGAGGCAGTTCTTC.